The next 28 T cell receptor beta chains were all read from a single sample in a study of monozygotic twins with inflammatory bowel disease. TCRdb re-called the 5' RACE reads and gives one entry per CDR3 protein, without DNA. This listing includes about 160,000 distinct CDR3 sequences. Specimen: blood. These receptors were obtained from a human donor with ulcerative colitis or Crohn's disease, or a healthy co-twin of an affected twin (not recorded which).

The chain links TRBV7-9 to TRBJ2-1; without DNA, the TCRdb call of TRBD1 cannot be checked. In germline, CDR1 is SEHNR, CDR2 FQNEAQ (reference sequence). This CDR3 spans 15 amino acids. This chain's CDR3 is CASSLGGALDNEQFF.

The genes are TRBV5-5 and TRBJ2-6; TCRdb selects TRBD1, and the lack of DNA leaves this call unchecked. The CDR3 consists of 18 residues. Germline V CDR1 and CDR2: SGHKS, YYEKEE (reference sequence). The CDR3 loop is CASSTVFRGPEGANVLTF.

CDR3 sequence: CASGQGTTGELFF. The chain combines TRBV7-3 with TRBJ2-2; the TRBD1 assignment by TCRdb is unverifiable without DNA. CDR1 is SGHTA and CDR2 is FQGTGA in the germline V gene. The CDR3 is 13 residues long.

The chain couples TRBV7-6 to TRBJ2-2; as DNA is missing, the TRBD1 call by TCRdb cannot be tested. Germline loops: CDR1 SGHVS, CDR2 FNYEAQ. This CDR3 spans 17 amino acids. The CDR3 sequence is CASSPTPDRGSSGELFF.

The chain has TRBV4-1 and TRBJ2-1; TCRdb lists TRBD1, though no DNA is available to test this call. This CDR3 is built from 16 residues. The germline CDR1 and CDR2 sequences are MGHRA and YSYEKL. CDR3 residues: CASSQMGDRTYNEQFF.

This chain links TRBV6-5 with TRBJ2-2. The CDR3 length is 15 residues. Germline V gives CDR1 MNHEY, CDR2 SVGAGI. CDR3 in amino acids: CASSYGTPNTGELFF.

The rearrangement uses TRBV15 and TRBJ2-1; without DNA, the TCRdb call of TRBD1 cannot be checked. Germline CDR1 LNHNV, CDR2 YYDKDF (reference sequence). The CDR3 extends over 16 amino acids. The CDR3 loop reads CATSRERAGVHNEQFF.

The rearrangement uses TRBV6-5 and TRBJ2-6; absent DNA, TCRdb's TRBD2 call cannot be checked. CDR1 and CDR2 from the germline V gene are MNHEY and SVGAGI. The CDR3 is 15 residues long. Here the CDR3 reads CASSYSREEANVLTF.

The J gene is TRBJ2-3, the V gene TRBV20-1; TCRdb's assignment of TRBD2 cannot be checked, as there is no DNA. The CDR3 totals 17 residues. CDR1 is DFQATT and CDR2 is SNEGSKA in the germline V gene (reference sequence). The CDR3 sequence: CSATTPNRGGLADTQYF.

The genes are TRBV7-3 and TRBJ2-6; TCRdb returns TRBD1, unconfirmable since there is no DNA. The CDR3 contains 12 residues. Germline lookup yields CDR1 SGHTA and CDR2 FQGTGA. The CDR3 loop reads CASSPPSDVLTF.

This chain connects TRBV7-9 to TRBJ2-5; the TCRdb D gene call, TRBD1, has no DNA to confirm it. The CDR3 totals 13 residues. Germline lookup yields CDR1 SEHNR and CDR2 FQNEAQ (reference sequence). This CDR3 reads CASSRPGGETQYF.

V usage is TRBV7-3 and J usage is TRBJ2-2. The CDR3 totals 14 residues. The germline CDR1 and CDR2 sequences are SGHTA and FQGTGA. The CDR3: CASSLRISTGELFF.

The V gene is TRBV7-2, the J gene TRBJ2-5; with no DNA, the TCRdb D assignment of TRBD1 cannot be verified. CDR1 is SGHTA, CDR2 FQGNSA, per germline. This CDR3 is 13 amino acids long. This CDR3 is CASKDRSKETQYF.

The V and J genes are TRBV7-8 and TRBJ1-6; without DNA, the TCRdb call of TRBD1 cannot be checked. CDR3 length: 16 amino acids. CDR1 and CDR2 from the germline V gene are SGHVS and FQNEAQ. CDR3 sequence: CASSRSTGLGNSPLHF.

V gene TRBV27 combines with J gene TRBJ2-1. The CDR3 spans 13 residues. Germline V gives CDR1 MNHEY, CDR2 SMNVEV (reference sequence). This CDR3 reads CATAVFSYNEQFF.

V and J are TRBV7-2 and TRBJ2-4. Germline CDR1 reads SGHTA; CDR2 reads FQGNSA. The CDR3 is 14 amino acids. The CDR3 is CASSSYYGENIQYF.

The CDR3 spells CASSSLVLGTGPRGTEAFF. The V gene is TRBV28, the J gene TRBJ1-1; TCRdb's assignment of TRBD1 cannot be checked, as there is no DNA. Germline CDR1 reads MDHEN; CDR2 reads SYDVKM. This CDR3 is built from 19 residues.

V and J are TRBV7-2 and TRBJ2-7; TCRdb's D call, TRBD1, is unchecked because there is no DNA. CDR3 size: 17 residues. Looked up from germline, CDR1 is SGHTA and CDR2 is FQGNSA. The CDR3 loop is CASSPFPQTGAGNEQYF. The full variable domain, rest sourced from reference TRBV7-2 and TRBJ2-7, is GAGVSQSPSNKVTEKGKDVELRCDPISGHTALYWYRQSLGQGLEFLIYFQGNSAPDKSGLPSDRFSAERTGGSVSTLTIQRTQQEDSAVYLCASSPFPQTGAGNEQYFGPGTRLTVT.

V and J are TRBV28 and TRBJ2-1; the TCRdb call, TRBD2, lacks DNA for checking. CDR1 and CDR2 from the germline V gene are MDHEN and SYDVKM. This CDR3 has 14 amino acids. The CDR3 loop is CASHLAGPYNEQFF.

V usage is TRBV7-2 and J usage is TRBJ1-4; no DNA is available, so the TRBD1 call from TCRdb remains unchecked. Germline values: CDR1 SGHTA, CDR2 FQGNSA. CDR3 length: 16 amino acids. CDR3 amino acids: CASSLGGGRNNEKLFF.

The J gene is TRBJ2-4, the V gene TRBV4-1. Per germline, CDR1 MGHRA and CDR2 YSYEKL. This CDR3 has 16 residues. This CDR3 reads CASSGVGYLAKNIQYF.

The genes are TRBV28 and TRBJ1-4. The CDR3 runs 19 residues. Germline V gene lookup returns CDR1 MDHEN and CDR2 SYDVKM. The CDR3 here is CDSSSPAGVSDATNEKLFF.

The rearrangement uses TRBV4-3 and TRBJ1-5. The germline gives CDR1 LGHNA, CDR2 YSLEER. CDR3 length equals 18 residues. The CDR3 reads CASSLNFSGSNLTQPQHF.

V and J are TRBV5-4 and TRBJ1-4; the D call from TCRdb, TRBD1, cannot be confirmed without DNA. The germline gives CDR1 SGHNT, CDR2 YYREEE (reference sequence). The CDR3 is made up of 16 amino acids. CDR3: CASSLAPTELNEKLFF.

The chain couples TRBV5-5 to TRBJ2-1. This CDR3 comprises 15 residues. Germline CDR1 is SGHKS and CDR2 is YYEKEE (reference sequence). The CDR3 protein is CASSLGPGTYNEQFF.

The chain links TRBV7-3 to TRBJ2-5. There are 13 residues in the CDR3. Germline V gene data show CDR1 as SGHTA and CDR2 as FQGTGA. CDR3: CASSLSHGETQYF.

The genes are TRBV6-1 and TRBJ1-1; TCRdb's D gene call, TRBD1, goes unchecked for lack of DNA. The CDR3 spans 16 residues. Germline V gene data show CDR1 as MNHNS and CDR2 as SASEGT. The CDR3 spells CASSRRPQGGNTEAFF.

V gene TRBV10-2 combines with J gene TRBJ2-5; TCRdb lists TRBD2, though no DNA is available to test this call. The CDR3 sequence is 17 residues long. Germline-derived CDR1 and CDR2 are WSHSY and SAAADI. CDR3 sequence reads: CASRGLAGGPDRETQYF.